These 21 T cell receptor beta chains originate from one sample sequenced in a study of blood T cells in healthy people across ages (dated by TCRdb to between 2015 and 2016). Libraries were built with 5' RACE. Sequencer: Illumina HiSeq 2500. The second PCR ran for roughly 7 to 12 cycles and used a J-beta primer mix along with a sample-barcoded 5' primer. TCRdb reworked the public reads: Q25 trimming with fastp, MiXCR clone assembly, productive beta chains retained. Rows with one shared CDR3 protein collapse into an entry with the most common genes and DNA. The sample table lists around 1.5 million distinct CDR3 sequences, 34% of them with a count of one. The ten largest clones represent roughly 10% of the sample. Material for sequencing was blood. These receptors were obtained from a woman between 25 and 40 years old in good health.

The rearrangement links TRBV10-2 to TRBJ2-5; possibly TRBD2 for D (6 bases). The ends were cut back, 11 bases at V and 0 bases at J, with 13 bases in the middle. Germline values: CDR1 WSHSY, CDR2 SAAADI. CDR3 length: 13 residues. The CDR3 DNA reads as TGCGCCGGCGGGATGGGGGACCAAGAGACCCAGTACTTC. Amino acid sequence: CAGGMGDQETQYF.

The chain carries TRBV27 and TRBJ2-3; 8 nucleotides align to TRBD1. V lost 2 bases and J lost 5; bases outside the gene matches: 9. The CDR3 length is 16 residues. Germline V CDR1 and CDR2: MNHEY, SMNVEV (reference sequence). The chain's CDR3 is CASSLQGRGLRDTQYF. The CDR3 DNA sequence: TGTGCCAGCAGTTTACAGGGCAGGGGGCTAAGAGATACGCAGTATTTT.

The chain employs TRBV2 and TRBJ1-6; D remains ambiguous. The V gene's germline CDR1 is SNHLY and CDR2 FYNNEI. The CDR3 is 14 amino acids. Deletions cut 1 base from V and 6 bases from J, with 7 bases between. Here the CDR3 reads CASSEERSNSPLHF. CDR3 nucleotides: TGTGCCAGCAGTGAAGAACGGTCTAATTCACCCCTCCACTTT.

This clonotype was counted only a few times. This rearrangement joins TRBV20-1 to TRBJ2-7; TRBD2 might be the D (7 bases). Trimming stripped 3 bases from V and 7 bases from J, with 19 bases between. Germline V gene data show CDR1 as DFQATT and CDR2 as SNEGSKA (reference sequence). The CDR3 runs to 14 residues. CDR3 sequence reads: CSARVTGGPPEQYF. The CDR3 DNA sequence: TGCAGTGCTAGGGTAACGGGGGGCCCCCCTGAGCAGTACTTC.

V usage is TRBV12-3 or TRBV12-4 and J usage is TRBJ2-1; TRBD1 matches 9 bases. The CDR3 totals 15 residues. V dropped 3 bases and J dropped 6; count of bases not matched to a gene: 6. The CDR3 is CASSFSQGAFNEQFF. CDR3 bases: TGTGCCAGCAGTTTTTCACAGGGGGCTTTCAATGAGCAGTTCTTC.

The J gene is TRBJ2-5, the V gene TRBV20-1, with D tentatively TRBD2 (11 bases). The end of the DNA fits TRBJ2-7 better, so the J call may be wrong. CDR3 size: 19 residues. Germline lookup yields CDR1 DFQATT and CDR2 SNEGSKA (reference sequence). The DNA for the CDR3 is TGCAGTGCAAGGGACAGGGGAGGGGTAGCGGGAGGGTTTATCTACGAGCAGTACTTC. Its translation is CSARDRGGVAGGFIYEQYF.

The table lists this clonotype with a few counts. Here the CDR3 reads CASSPPLAGVIPYEQYF. The CDR3 coding sequence is TGCGCCAGCAGCCCCCCCCTAGCGGGAGTTATTCCCTACGAGCAGTACTTC. The genes are TRBV4-1 and TRBJ2-7; 10 bases map to TRBD2. This CDR3 has 17 amino acids. V gave up 4 bases and J gave up 2 bases; unmatched junction bases: 11. Germline V gene lookup returns CDR1 MGHRA and CDR2 YSYEKL.

This clonotype was observed a handful of times. At one end, the junction sequence differs from germline, possibly due to a read error. This chain links TRBV9 with TRBJ1-1, with 7 bases aligning to TRBD1. Per the germline V gene, CDR1 is SGDLS and CDR2 is YYNGEE. This CDR3 spans 14 amino acids. The CDR3 loop is CASSPGQMNIEAFF. The CDR3 bases are TGTGCCAGCAGCCCGGGACAGATGAACATTGAAGCTTTCTTT.

V is TRBV12-3 or TRBV12-4 and J is TRBJ1-1; 11 positions agree with TRBD1. V was clipped by 8 bases and J by 7 bases; unmatched bases: 9. CDR3 length: 14 residues. CDR3 region: CASRWTGGAVEAFF. In nucleotides, the CDR3 is TGTGCCAGCCGGTGGACAGGGGGCGCGGTTGAAGCTTTCTTT.

The gene calls are TRBV12-3 or TRBV12-4 and TRBJ2-1; TRBD1 might be the D (6 bases). V was shortened by 5 bases and J by 5 bases, with 19 bases between the two germline ends. The CDR3 is 16 residues long. In DNA form, the CDR3 reads TGTGCCAGCAGTCCAATATCGGGACACAAACACAATGAGCAGTTCTTC. It codes for CASSPISGHKHNEQFF.

This clonotype has more than one count but fewer than ten. This rearrangement joins TRBV6-1 to TRBJ2-3; D ambiguous. In germline, CDR1 is MNHNS, CDR2 SASEGT. The CDR3 consists of 10 residues. The V and J ends lost 7 bases and 6 bases respectively, with 5 bases between them. The chain's CDR3 is CASTDDTQYF. The CDR3 nucleotides read TGTGCCAGCACGGATGATACGCAGTATTTT.

Concerning this clonotype: A much larger clone lies one base from this, so it may be a read error. No conserved phenylalanine or tryptophan ends this CDR3, so it is likely a read error. The rearrangement joins TRBV20-1 to TRBJ2-1; TRBD2 aligns across 8 bases. This CDR3 is 16 amino acids long. The V gene end was trimmed by 2 bases and the J gene end by 3 bases; junction bases not matched to a gene: 9. Looked up from germline, CDR1 is DFQATT and CDR2 is SNEGSKA (reference sequence). The CDR3 loop is CSARYSGGRDYNEQFC. The DNA of the CDR3 is TGCAGTGCTAGATATTCGGGGGGGCGGGACTACAATGAGCAGTTCTGC.

V and J are TRBV9 and TRBJ2-5; D is unclear. The CDR3 contains 15 residues. V was pared by 2 bases and J by 5 bases, with 16 bases between. Germline V lookup: CDR1 SGDLS, CDR2 YYNGEE. CDR3 DNA: TGTGCCAGCAGCGTCCGGACGTCTCGTAAGGAGACCCAGTACTTC. This sequence encodes CASSVRTSRKETQYF.

This clonotype occurred a few times. This chain uses TRBV7-3 with TRBJ2-3; maybe TRBD1 (5 bases). V was shortened by 5 bases and J by 2 bases, with 11 bases between the two germline ends. The CDR3 has 14 residues. The germline CDR1 and CDR2 sequences are SGHTA and FQGTGA. This CDR3 is CASSQLGLTDTQYF. The CDR3 bases are TGTGCCAGCAGCCAATTGGGGCTCACAGATACGCAGTATTTT.

This chain links TRBV27 with TRBJ2-7; D ambiguous. This CDR3 spans 13 amino acids. The germline V and J ends were trimmed by 5 bases and 3 bases, with 11 bases remaining between them. Germline-derived CDR1 and CDR2 are MNHEY and SMNVEV (reference sequence). The CDR3 loop is CASSAPYLYEQYF. The CDR3 region has the DNA TGTGCCAGCAGTGCACCTTACCTCTACGAGCAGTACTTC.

The chain combines TRBV5-1 with TRBJ2-7; 9 bases fit TRBD2. The CDR3 spans 14 residues. V lost 4 bases and J lost 4; bases outside the gene matches: 6. Germline CDR1 is SGHRS and CDR2 is YFSETQ. The CDR3 loop is CASSAGSGSYEQYF. The CDR3 nucleotides read TGCGCCAGCAGCGCTGGTAGCGGGAGTTACGAGCAGTACTTC.

The chain links TRBV7-6 to TRBJ2-1; TRBD2 matches at 10 bases. Germline loops: CDR1 SGHVS, CDR2 FNYEAQ. With V trimmed by 6 bases and J by 7 bases, 3 bases remained unmatched. CDR3 size: 13 residues. Here the CDR3 DNA reads TGTGCCAGCAGACGTAGCGGGGGGAATGAGCAGTTCTTC. It specifies CASRRSGGNEQFF.

This clonotype came up once. As DNA, the CDR3 is TGTGCCAGCAGTTTAGGAGGGAACACTAACTATGGCTACACCTTC. This gives the protein CASSLGGNTNYGYTF. The rearrangement joins TRBV6-5 to TRBJ1-2, with D unresolved. Trimming removed 4 bases from V and 0 bases from J, with 12 bases in between. CDR1 and CDR2 from the germline V gene are MNHEY and SVGAGI. This CDR3 region has 15 residues.

This clonotype was picked up one time. This chain connects TRBV12-3 or TRBV12-4 to TRBJ1-2; the D is unclear. The length of the CDR3 is 15 residues. V was shortened by 1 base and J by 3 bases, with 12 bases between the two germline ends. This CDR3 is CASSLGQVGDYGYTF. CDR3 DNA sequence: TGTGCCAGCAGTTTAGGGCAGGTCGGCGACTATGGCTACACCTTC.

Concerning this clonotype itself: One end of the junction fails to match germline, which may point to a read error. The chain employs TRBV4-1 and TRBJ1-5; TRBD1 might be the D (5 bases). CDR3 length: 15 amino acids. The germline V gene has CDR1 MGHRA and CDR2 YSYEKL. The CDR3 loop is CASSQRGISDQPQHF. The CDR3 DNA is TGCGCCAGCAGCCAACGGGGGATTAGCGATCAGCCCCAGCATTTT.

The chain couples TRBV18 to TRBJ1-1, with D hard to call. V lost 5 bases and J 6 bases, leaving 13 bases between the germline ends. The CDR3 length is 13 residues. CDR1 is KGHSH and CDR2 is LQKENI in the germline V gene. The CDR3 DNA sequence: TGTGCCAGCTCATCAGGACTGGACGCTGAAGCTTTCTTT. It specifies CASSSGLDAEAFF.